The text below deals with one TCR beta chain. Per the authors' pipeline: Counts of nucleated cells, estimated from reference gene primer amplification, were obtained. Here immunoSEQ multiplex PCR was the method, and the copy in TCRdb shows in-frame clones only, minus some. For V, J and clone size, that table is used; D and trimming come from the DNA. The repertoire holds 300,000 to 450,000 clones, with roughly 91% as singletons. The sample comes from a study of blood T cell repertoires in COVID-19. About the research overall: COVID-19 samples from acute and convalescent phases originated in the United States, Italy and Spain.

V lost 3 bases and J lost 3; bases outside the gene matches: 9. The CDR3 is made up of 15 amino acids. Germline-derived CDR1 and CDR2 are GTSNPN and SVGIG (reference sequence). The chain recombines TRBV30 with TRBJ2-3; the match to TRBD1 covers 7 bases. Sequencing was performed on PBMCs or T cells enriched from blood (not recorded which). This sequence was found in a woman between 18 and 30 years old who had recovered from COVID-19. DNA of the CDR3: TGTGCCTGGAGCCCGACCCAGGGGGTAACAGATACGCAGTATTTT. It translates to CAWSPTQGVTDTQYF. The full variable domain, its missing parts supplied by reference TRBV30 and TRBJ2-3, is SQTIHQWPATLVQPVGSPLSLECTVEGTSNPNLYWYRQAAGRGLQLLFYSVGIGQISSEVPQNLSASRPQDRQFILSSKKLLLSDSGFYLCAWSPTQGVTDTQYFGPGTRLTVL.